These 31 T cell receptor beta chains were sequenced from one sample in a study of blood T cell repertoires in COVID-19 (dated by TCRdb to the early 2020s). Libraries came from the immunoSEQ multiplex PCR assay. As stored in TCRdb, this immuneACCESS dataset retains in-frame rearrangements with V and J assigned. A fraction of the clones does not appear; measured against another copy, unresolved V genes explain less than half of the discrepancy, and the remainder lacks a known reason. Within this sample are over 350,000 clones, with around 87% of them counted one time only. Of the sample, more than 0.85% falls within the top ten clones. The sequenced sample was PBMCs or T cells enriched from blood (not recorded which). The receptors were sampled from a young woman with acute COVID-19.

The chain links TRBV29-1 to TRBJ1-4, with 9 positions matching TRBD1. Looked up from germline, CDR1 is SQVTM and CDR2 is ANQGSEA. The length of the CDR3 is 13 residues. Trimming took 1 base from V and 8 from J; bases not matched to a gene: 2. CDR3 region: CSVEGTGVEKLFF. The CDR3 DNA sequence: TGCAGCGTTGAAGGGACAGGGGTGGAAAAACTGTTTTTT.

The chain recombines TRBV5-1 with TRBJ2-7; D might be TRBD2 (5 bases). Germline V gene data show CDR1 as SGHRS and CDR2 as YFSETQ. The V gene lost 6 bases and the J gene lost 7 bases, with 20 bases spanning the gap. CDR3 size: 14 residues. This CDR3 is CASTFSWGEDEQYF. The CDR3 DNA sequence: TGCGCCAGCACCTTCTCGTGGGGAGAAGATGAGCAGTACTTC.

This chain joins TRBV21-1 and TRBJ2-1; TRBD1 is taken as the D call from the table, unchecked against the DNA. TRBV21-1 is described as a pseudogene. CDR3 length: 17 amino acids. CDR3 in amino acids: CASSKAKGQVNYNEQFF. For the CDR3, the DNA is TGTGCCAGCAGCAAAGCGAAGGGACAGGTCAACTACAATGAGCAGTTCTTC.

The chain employs TRBV7-9 and TRBJ1-4; 8 nucleotides match TRBD1. CDR3 length equals 16 residues. V was clipped by 0 bases and J by 8 bases; unmatched bases: 8. Germline CDR1 reads SEHNR; CDR2 reads FQNEAQ (reference sequence). The CDR3 sequence: CASSLASTGGLEKLFF. In DNA form, the CDR3 reads TGTGCCAGCAGCTTAGCGTCAACAGGGGGGTTGGAAAAACTGTTTTTT.

The rearrangement uses TRBV9 and TRBJ2-2; a weak D match, TRBD2 (5 bases). The CDR3 runs 13 residues. Germline V lookup: CDR1 SGDLS, CDR2 YYNGEE. Trimming shortened V by 1 base and J by 7 bases, and 8 bases separated the two germline ends. CDR3 DNA sequence: TGTGCCAGCAGCGTAAACGACTACGGGGAGCTGTTTTTT. This sequence encodes CASSVNDYGELFF.

The rearrangement joins TRBV6-1 to TRBJ1-2; 7 bases are a match to TRBD1. The CDR3 covers 15 residues. V lost 3 bases, J lost 0 bases, and 4 bases stayed unmatched. Germline V gene lookup returns CDR1 MNHNS and CDR2 SASEGT. The CDR3 region is CASSEGTATNYGYTF. CDR3 sequence (DNA): TGTGCCAGCAGTGAGGGGACAGCAACTAACTATGGCTACACCTTC.

CDR3 bases: TGCGCCAGCAGCCGGACACGGTTATACAATGAGCAGTTCTTC. Translated, it gives CASSRTRLYNEQFF. The chain recombines TRBV23-1 with TRBJ2-1, with D tentatively TRBD1 (5 bases). TRBV23-1 is an open reading frame, and its role is uncertain. Trimming shortened V by 6 bases and J by 4 bases, and 13 bases separated the two germline ends. The CDR3 has 14 residues.

This clone occurred once. The CDR3: CASSLSGDRLADEQYF. As DNA, the CDR3 is TGTGCCAGCAGCTTATCTGGGGACAGGTTGGCCGACGAGCAGTACTTC. The chain joins TRBV7-3 to TRBJ2-7; 8 positions agree with TRBD1. J lost 5 bases, V lost 2 bases, and 11 bases had no gene match. Per the germline V gene, CDR1 is SGHTA and CDR2 is FQGTGA. This CDR3 region has 16 residues.

In its sample, this clone was seen once. J is TRBJ2-7 and V is TRBV10-1; D may be TRBD2 (5 bases). There are 11 residues in the CDR3. Germline-derived CDR1 and CDR2 are WNHNN and SYGVQD (reference sequence). The ends were cut back, 4 bases at V and 7 bases at J, with 8 bases in the middle. Written as DNA, the CDR3 is TGCGCCAGCAGTGCCGGGATTGAGCAGTACTTC. This codes for CASSAGIEQYF.

This chain links TRBV7-3 with TRBJ1-1; 8 bases align to TRBD1. This CDR3 is built from 14 residues. Trimming at V came to 4 bases and at J to 3 bases, leaving 4 bases not matched to a gene. Germline assignment: CDR1 SGHTA and CDR2 FQGTGA. The CDR3 loop is CASSSTGVHTEAFF. The CDR3 region has the DNA TGTGCCAGCAGCTCGACAGGGGTCCACACTGAAGCTTTCTTT.

The chain links TRBV6-4 to TRBJ1-2; weak D call: TRBD1 (5 bases). Germline values: CDR1 MRHNA, CDR2 SNTAGT. Trimming cost V 7 bases and J 8 bases, with 17 bases left between them. The CDR3 sequence is 13 residues long. CDR3 bases: TGTGCCAGCATAGAGAGGGGCGGAGGGGGCTACACCTTC. Translation: CASIERGGGGYTF.

CDR3 in DNA: TGTGCCAGCAGCGAGGGACAGGGGGTCCTCGGTGGCTACACCTTC. Translated: CASSEGQGVLGGYTF. The chain uses TRBV5-4 and TRBJ1-2, with TRBD1 matching 11 bases. CDR3 length equals 15 residues. Looked up from germline, CDR1 is SGHNT and CDR2 is YYREEE (reference sequence). Germline trimming cut 4 bases from V and 7 bases from J; bases unmatched to any gene: 9. Supplemented by reference TRBV5-4 and TRBJ1-2, the full variable domain reads ETGVTQSPTHLIKTRGQQVTLRCSSQSGHNTVSWYQQALGQGPQFIFQYYREEENGRGNFPPRFSGLQFPNYSSELNVNALELDDSALYLCASSEGQGVLGGYTFGSGTRLTVV.

This clone was found a few times. The chain joins TRBV2 to TRBJ1-6, with D uncertain. Germline V gene sequence: CDR1 SNHLY, CDR2 FYNNEI. V was trimmed by 5 bases and J by 7 bases, leaving 3 bases between them. CDR3 length: 11 residues. The CDR3 is CASSPNSPLHF. DNA of the CDR3: TGTGCCAGCAGTCCAAATTCACCCCTCCACTTT.

This chain connects TRBV5-4 to TRBJ1-2, with 11 positions matching TRBD1. The CDR3 consists of 15 residues. V was pared by 2 bases and J by 5 bases, with 5 bases of the junction left unmatched. Germline V gene data show CDR1 as SGHNT and CDR2 as YYREEE (reference sequence). This chain's CDR3 is CASSFGTGGEYGYTF. The CDR3, as DNA: TGTGCCAGCAGCTTCGGGACAGGGGGTGAGTATGGCTACACCTTC. The variable domain in full, with the rest retrieved from reference TRBV5-4 and TRBJ1-2, is ETGVTQSPTHLIKTRGQQVTLRCSSQSGHNTVSWYQQALGQGPQFIFQYYREEENGRGNFPPRFSGLQFPNYSSELNVNALELDDSALYLCASSFGTGGEYGYTFGSGTRLTVV.

This chain links TRBV7-4 with TRBJ2-7; 10 positions agree with TRBD2. The CDR3 spans 14 residues. Germline lookup yields CDR1 SGHVT and CDR2 SQSDAQ. With V trimmed by 5 bases and J by 4 bases, 5 bases remained unmatched. CDR3 nucleotide sequence: TGTGCCAGCAGCCAGGGGACTAGCGTATACGAGCAGTACTTC. It specifies CASSQGTSVYEQYF.

The chain carries TRBV24-1 and TRBJ1-2; D not certain. Trimming left V 0 bases short and J 5 bases short, with 15 bases between. The CDR3 length is 16 residues. Germline assignment: CDR1 KGHDR and CDR2 SFDVKD. This chain's CDR3 is CATSDLLRGFRYGYTF. In DNA, the CDR3 is TGTGCCACCAGTGATTTGCTCCGGGGTTTCCGTTATGGCTACACCTTC.

This chain connects TRBV19 to TRBJ1-1, with D hard to call. Germline V lookup: CDR1 LNHDA, CDR2 SQIVND (reference sequence). With 5 bases removed from V and 1 base from J, the gap between germline ends came to 17 bases. The CDR3 runs to 16 residues. The CDR3 loop reads CASSPRDFRENTEAFF. The CDR3 DNA follows: TGTGCCAGTAGTCCCCGGGATTTCCGGGAGAACACTGAAGCTTTCTTT. Variable domain in full (rest from reference TRBV19 and TRBJ1-1): DGGITQSPKYLFRKEGQNVTLSCEQNLNHDAMYWYRQDPGQGLRLIYYSQIVNDFQKGDIAEGYSVSREKKESFPLTVTSAQKNPTAFYLCASSPRDFRENTEAFFGQGTRLTVV.

This clone was found once. The chain uses TRBV7-2 and TRBJ2-5, with 9 bases matching TRBD2. Per the germline V gene, CDR1 is SGHTA and CDR2 is FQGNSA. Losses at the gene ends were 5 bases for V and 4 bases for J; bases not matched to a gene: 14. The CDR3 spans 17 residues. The CDR3 region is CASSPTRGGGAGETQYF. In DNA, the CDR3 is TGTGCCAGCAGCCCCACGAGAGGCGGGGGGGCGGGAGAGACCCAGTACTTC.

The chain couples TRBV9 to TRBJ2-6, with TRBD1 matching 7 bases. The CDR3 runs 17 residues. Germline CDR1 SGDLS, CDR2 YYNGEE. The J segment lost 0 bases and the V segment lost 2 bases, leaving 5 bases of the junction unmatched. CDR3 DNA sequence: TGTGCCAGCAGCGTGGGGGACAGCGTCTCTGGGGCCAACGTCCTGACTTTC. This encodes CASSVGDSVSGANVLTF.

The chain combines TRBV15 with TRBJ1-2, with TRBD1 as a possible D gene (6 bases). CDR1 LNHNV and CDR2 YYDKDF come from the germline V gene (reference sequence). Trimming pared 0 bases from V and 1 base from J, leaving 15 bases between. The CDR3 has 17 residues. CDR3 bases: TGTGCCACCAGCAGAGATTCTTGGGGGGGCGGTAACTATGGCTACACCTTC. The encoded protein is CATSRDSWGGGNYGYTF.

This clone was detected only a few times. The chain is built from TRBV5-1 and TRBJ1-2; weak D call: TRBD1 (5 bases). Germline lookup yields CDR1 SGHRS and CDR2 YFSETQ. Between the trimmed V and J ends, which lost 0 bases and 4 bases, there was a span of 7 bases. This CDR3 comprises 13 residues. The CDR3 region has the DNA TGCGCCAGCAGCTTGGGGGGCAGCTATGGCTACACCTTC. The encoded protein is CASSLGGSYGYTF.

The chain links TRBV10-3 to TRBJ1-6; 7 bases map to TRBD1. Losses at the gene ends were 10 bases for V and 7 bases for J; bases not matched to a gene: 10. Germline V gene data show CDR1 as ENHRY and CDR2 as SYGVKD. The CDR3 totals 14 residues. CDR3 DNA sequence: TGTGCCACCAAAGATGGGACAGAGAATTCACCCCTCCACTTT. It is translated as CATKDGTENSPLHF.

This chain uses TRBV18 with TRBJ2-7; 10 nucleotides align to TRBD1. The CDR3 is 15 amino acids. Trimming at V came to 2 bases and at J to 3 bases, leaving 4 bases not matched to a gene. Germline V CDR1 and CDR2: KGHSH, LQKENI. CDR3: CASSPSRDRGYEQYF. The CDR3 DNA reads as TGTGCCAGCTCACCATCCCGGGACAGGGGCTACGAGCAGTACTTC. The full variable domain, its missing parts supplied by reference TRBV18 and TRBJ2-7, is NAGVMQNPRHLVRRRGQEARLRCSPMKGHSHVYWYRQLPEEGLKFMVYLQKENIIDESGMPKERFSAEFPKEGPSILRIQQVVRGDSAAYFCASSPSRDRGYEQYFGPGTRLTVT.

The V and J genes are TRBV29-1 and TRBJ1-1, with D possibly TRBD1 on 6 matching bases. V was trimmed by 6 bases and J by 1 base, leaving 12 bases between them. This CDR3 comprises 13 residues. Germline V gives CDR1 SQVTM, CDR2 ANQGSEA. CDR3 nucleotides: TGCAGCGTGGCATACAGGGCGAACACTGAAGCTTTCTTT. The encoded protein is CSVAYRANTEAFF. Full variable domain (missing parts from reference TRBV29-1 and TRBJ1-1): SAVISQKPSRDICQRGTSLTIQCQVDSQVTMMFWYRQQPGQSLTLIATANQGSEATYESGFVIDKFPISRPNLTFSTLTVSNMSPEDSSIYLCSVAYRANTEAFFGQGTRLTVV.

This chain's CDR3 is CATFKRGRLTEAFF. As DNA, the CDR3 is TGTGCCACTTTTAAAAGGGGGCGTTTAACTGAAGCTTTCTTT. J is TRBJ1-1 and V is TRBV2, with 7 bases fitting TRBD1. The V gene's germline CDR1 is SNHLY and CDR2 FYNNEI. This CDR3 contains 14 residues. Trimming at V came to 10 bases and at J to 5 bases, leaving 13 bases not matched to a gene.

The chain links TRBV7-3 to TRBJ2-2; D possibly corresponds to TRBD2 (6 bases). Trimming took off 2 bases at V and 4 bases at J, with 14 bases between the two ends. This CDR3 contains 16 residues. The germline gives CDR1 SGHTA, CDR2 FQGTGA. CDR3 sequence reads: CASSLAGGAATGELFF. For the CDR3, the DNA is TGTGCCAGCAGCTTAGCAGGCGGGGCCGCCACCGGGGAGCTGTTTTTT.

This chain joins TRBV25-1 and TRBJ1-1, with 7 bases matching TRBD1. Germline V lookup: CDR1 MGHDK, CDR2 SYGVNS. The junction had 13 bases not matched to a gene; V was cut back by 2 bases and J by 7 bases. The CDR3 is 16 amino acids. CDR3 sequence (DNA): TGTGCCAGCAGTGAAGAATTTTGGACAGGACGGTTTGAAGCTTTCTTT. It encodes CASSEEFWTGRFEAFF. The variable domain in full, completed from reference TRBV25-1 and TRBJ1-1, reads EADIYQTPRYLVIGTGKKITLECSQTMGHDKMYWYQQDPGMELHLIHYSYGVNSTEKGDLSSESTVSRIRTEHFPLTLESARPSHTSQYLCASSEEFWTGRFEAFFGQGTRLTVV.

The chain employs TRBV6-2 or TRBV6-3 and TRBJ2-1; possibly TRBD2 for D (5 bases). The CDR3 has 15 residues. The germline CDR1 and CDR2 sequences are MNHEY and SVGEGT. V was shortened by 2 bases and J by 4 bases, with 12 bases between the two germline ends. Here the CDR3 DNA reads TGTGCCAGCAGTTACACATTTTCGGGATACAATGAGCAGTTCTTC. This codes for CASSYTFSGYNEQFF.

The V and J genes are TRBV5-1 and TRBJ1-3; D is undetermined. The CDR3 runs to 13 residues. The V gene lost 5 bases and the J gene lost 0 bases, with 6 bases spanning the gap. Germline-derived CDR1 and CDR2 are SGHRS and YFSETQ. The CDR3: CASRPYSGNTIYF. The CDR3 nucleotides read TGCGCCAGCAGACCCTACTCTGGAAACACCATATATTTT.

Points on this clone: Distinct nucleotide sequences in the sample also encode this CDR3. The genes are TRBV12-3 or TRBV12-4 and TRBJ2-7; D gene ambiguous. This CDR3 contains 12 residues. V was cut by 1 base and J by 4 bases, with 5 bases left in between. The DNA for the CDR3 is TGTGCCAGCAGTTTAGGCAGTTACGAGCAGTACTTC. Amino acids: CASSLGSYEQYF.

This chain connects TRBV11-2 to TRBJ1-1; D might be TRBD1 (6 bases). Looked up from germline, CDR1 is SGHAT and CDR2 is FQNNGV. V shed 3 bases and J shed 1 base, with 15 bases lying between them. The CDR3 extends over 16 amino acids. The CDR3 loop reads CASSFNGGQPNTEAFF. CDR3 bases: TGTGCCAGCAGCTTCAATGGAGGACAGCCGAACACTGAAGCTTTCTTT.